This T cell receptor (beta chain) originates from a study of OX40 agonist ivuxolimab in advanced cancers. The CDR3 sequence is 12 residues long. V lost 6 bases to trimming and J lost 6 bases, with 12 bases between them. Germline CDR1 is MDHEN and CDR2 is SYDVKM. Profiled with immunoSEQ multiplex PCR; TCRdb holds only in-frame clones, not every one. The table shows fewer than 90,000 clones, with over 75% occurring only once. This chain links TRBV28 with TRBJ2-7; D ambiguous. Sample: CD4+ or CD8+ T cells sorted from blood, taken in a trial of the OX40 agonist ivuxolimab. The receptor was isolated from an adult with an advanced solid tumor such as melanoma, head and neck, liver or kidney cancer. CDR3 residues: CASRQTVREQYF. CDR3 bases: TGTGCCAGCAGACAGACGGTGCGCGAGCAGTACTTC. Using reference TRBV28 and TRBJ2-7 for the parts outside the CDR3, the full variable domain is DVKVTQSSRYLVKRTGEKVFLECVQDMDHENMFWYRQDPGLGLRLIYFSYDVKMKEKGDIPEGYSVSREKKERFSLILESASTNQTSMYLCASRQTVREQYFGPGTRLTVT.